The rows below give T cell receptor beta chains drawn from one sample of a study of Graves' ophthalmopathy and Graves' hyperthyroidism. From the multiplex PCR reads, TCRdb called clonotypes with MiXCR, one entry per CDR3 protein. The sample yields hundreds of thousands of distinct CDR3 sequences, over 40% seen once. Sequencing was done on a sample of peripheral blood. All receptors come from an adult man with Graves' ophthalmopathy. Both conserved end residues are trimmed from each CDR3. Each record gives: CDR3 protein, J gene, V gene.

CDR3aa: ASSLGQQGLTGANVLT
j_gene: TRBJ2-6
v_gene: TRBV7-3

CDR3aa: AISTGTSRAEQY
j_gene: TRBJ2-7
v_gene: TRBV10-3

CDR3aa: ASSPTSGSHTGELF
j_gene: TRBJ2-2
v_gene: TRBV2

CDR3aa: ATSVGQLLGNEQF
j_gene: .
v_gene: TRBV24-1

CDR3aa: ASSLVGDGYEQY
j_gene: TRBJ2-7
v_gene: TRBV7-9

CDR3aa: ASRGGTVLSYEQY
j_gene: TRBJ2-7
v_gene: TRBV2

CDR3aa: ASSESMGTGGFTNEKLF
j_gene: TRBJ1-4
v_gene: TRBV25-1

CDR3aa: ASSVGSYGTEAF
j_gene: TRBJ1-1
v_gene: TRBV9

CDR3aa: ASGAGPGNQPQH
j_gene: TRBJ1-5
v_gene: TRBV19

CDR3aa: AISESGQQLYGYTIY
j_gene: TRBJ1-3
v_gene: TRBV10-3